This T cell receptor (beta chain) was documented in a study of GPR56 and killer-like receptors on CD4 memory cells (dated by TCRdb to about 2019). Regarding the research as a whole: The study proposed that the stepwise gain of KLRB1, KLRG1, GPR56 and finally KLRF1 marks human CD4+ memory T-cell differentiation and cytokine production potential. The study described its healthy blood donors as age-matched to the liver disease patients, who had a median age of roughly 70 years. Results the study describes overall, beyond this receptor: Rather than covering full repertoires, the diversity and similarity analyses were limited to the 100 most expanded clones in each population. TCR repertoires overlapped especially between the late populations 4 and 5, and partly population 3. Clonal frequency was low in the marker-negative population and increased progressively along the proposed pathway, with TCRbeta diversity decreasing accordingly. Clones dominating late populations 4 and 5 were also found in early populations 1 and 2, which the authors took as evidence for linear differentiation.

CDR1 and CDR2, per the germline V gene, are KGHSH and LQKENI. Measured from the cysteine to the phenylalanine, the CDR3 is 13 residues long. No DNA was logged. Instrument used: Illumina HiSeq 2500. To build sequencing libraries, a previously published PCR protocol was used to amplify the recombined TCRbeta locus. In the authors' own workflow: Any read whose average quality score fell below 30 was discarded, and IMSEQ was used to process the reads that remained. Clonotypes were defined by Vbeta gene, Jbeta gene and CDR3 amino acid sequence. The Morisita-Horn index, computed on the top 100 expanded clones, was used to quantify repertoire overlap between populations. Renyi diversity profiles calculated on the top 100 expanded clones were used to evaluate clonal diversity. TCRdb reprocessed the reads and lists each CDR3 protein sequence as a single entry, with no DNA. The V and J calls follow TCRdb's processing rather than the paper's. The sample's records list about 2,200 distinct CDR3 sequences. About 5.2% of the sample rests with the top ten.

Before TCRbeta sequencing, fluorescence-activated cell sorting was used to enrich five KLR/GPR56-defined CD4+ populations. To test a linear memory differentiation pathway, TCRbeta repertoires were sequenced from five CD4+ T-cell subsets defined by expression of KLRB1, KLRG1, GPR56 and KLRF1. TCR-sequenced cells came from peripheral blood of healthy control individuals, reported as five donors in the TCRbeta analysis figure. The researchers collected heparinized peripheral blood and processed every sample within one hour of retrieval. Blood was diluted 1:2 in PBS, and peripheral blood mononuclear cells were then isolated from the diluted blood at room temperature by Biocoll density gradient centrifugation. Before flow sorting, freshly isolated PBMCs underwent magnetic sorting with anti-CD4 MicroBeads to enrich CD4+ T cells. A BD FACSAria II was used to sort CD4+ T cells enriched from PBMCs of healthy donors according to marker expression. Surface staining used anti-KLRB1 clone 191B8, anti-KLRF1 clone 4A4.D10 and anti-KLRG1 clone REA261 antibodies from Miltenyi Biotec.

No count is logged; frequency rates this clonotype as medium-sized (0.01 to 0.1%). This receptor's antigen is unknown. The sequencing input was memory CD4+ T cells from blood. The chain couples TRBV18 to TRBJ2-1. The sequence derives from a human donor in good health. The CDR3: CASSPYNYNEQFF.